This TCR beta chain came from a study of radiation and T cells in renal cell carcinoma. Clones were sequenced by immunoSEQ multiplex PCR, and TCRdb holds only the in-frame ones, with some missing. The data contain about 150,000 clones, roughly 86% of them singletons. General observations from the study: In blood, top tumor clones expanded by 2 weeks, shrinking by 4.

Stated time point: blood 2 weeks post-SBRT. Documented treatment: 15 Gy SBRT to primary tumor, nephrectomy 4 weeks later. After SBRT, blood was collected at 2 and 4 weeks, plus baseline. Comments on this clone: Its antigen is currently unknown.

V gave up 1 base and J gave up 0 bases, with 6 bases separating them. The CDR3 spans 14 residues. Germline CDR1 MNHEY, CDR2 SVGAGI. The input for sequencing was blood, taken from a patient whose treatment included radiotherapy and nephrectomy. This chain uses TRBV6-5 with TRBJ1-1; D remains unclear. The clonotype comes from a woman aged 45-60 years with renal cell carcinoma. The CDR3 DNA reads TGTGCCAGCAGTTACTTGGCGGTGAACACTGAAGCTTTCTTT. Residues: CASSYLAVNTEAFF.